This T cell receptor beta chain is from a study of cytomegalovirus exposure and HLA in healthy donors. Study results and limitations: The study labeled approximately 150 TCR beta chains cytomegalovirus-associated.

Note on this clone: Its matching antigen is unknown.

Primers included in the PCR were 60 Vbeta and 13 Jbeta primers. Profiled with immunoSEQ multiplex PCR; TCRdb holds only in-frame clones, not every one. Here the sample spans fewer than 200,000 clones, just over 70% being singletons. Donors in the study were healthy people who gave bone marrow. The germline V gene has CDR1 SGHRS and CDR2 YFSETQ. V lost 6 bases to trimming and J lost 0 bases; unmatched junction nucleotides: 9. The CDR3 loop spans 17 amino acids. The chain uses TRBV5-1 and TRBJ1-1, with 12 nucleotides matching TRBD1. The sequence was collected from a human donor in good health. Sequenced sample: PBMCs. The CDR3 coding sequence is TGCGCCAGCACCCAACGGGACAGGGGGCCTCTGAACACTGAAGCTTTCTTT. Its protein product is CASTQRDRGPLNTEAFF.